One sample yielded the 15 T cell receptor delta chains listed below, sequenced in a study of gamma-delta T cells after stem cell transplantation. TCRdb processed the RT-PCR reads again with the CATT caller. The data hold about 3,200 delta-chain clones, with roughly a fifth observed a single time. Sequencing input: gamma-delta T cells. The receptors derive from a human donor. It is not recorded whose cells these are; they may come from a transplant donor.

This clone is judged medium-sized (0.01 to 0.1%). This chain joins TRDV2 and TRDJ1; 7 nucleotides match TRDD3. The CDR3 is 17 residues long. From germline, CDR1 is GEAIGNYY and CDR2 EKD. V lost 3 bases to trimming and J lost 7 bases; unmatched junction nucleotides: 19. The CDR3, as DNA: TGTGCCTGTGACCCAATATATCCTCGGGGGATTCAGGGTAAACTCATCTTT. It codes for CACDPIYPRGIQGKLIF.

This chain connects TRDV2 to TRDJ1; 8 nucleotides match TRDD3. CDR1 and CDR2 from the germline V gene are GEAIGNYY and EKD. With V trimmed by 3 bases and J by 0 bases, 35 bases remained unmatched. The CDR3 loop spans 25 amino acids. In nucleotides, the CDR3 is TGTGCCTGTGACCCCATTGCCCATTCTGGCTCCATGGGATACGAAGTGAACTTGTACACCGATAAACTCATCTTT. This translates into CACDPIAHSGSMGYEVNLYTDKLIF.

This clone has more than one count but fewer than ten. A far larger clone is off by one base, so a read error is likely. The genes are TRDV2 and TRDJ1, with 13 bases that match TRDD3. Germline CDR1 is GEAIGNYY and CDR2 is EKD. This CDR3 contains 21 residues. CDR3 region: CARDNLPGTGGYGRYTDKLIF. CDR3 sequence (DNA): TGTGCCCGTGACAACCTTCCCGGTACTGGGGGATACGGCCGGTACACCGATAAACTCATCTTT.

To note about this clone: This may arise from a read error, as a much more abundant clone is one base away. Other nucleotide sequences in the sample specify the same CDR3. The genes are TRDV2 and TRDJ1; weak D call: TRDD3 (5 bases). Germline V gene sequence: CDR1 GEAIGNYY, CDR2 EKD. CDR3 length: 14 amino acids. The germline V and J ends were trimmed by 0 bases and 0 bases, with 7 bases remaining between them. Here the CDR3 reads CACDTLGYTDKLIF. The CDR3 coding sequence is TGTGCCTGTGACACCCTGGGATACACCGATAAACTCATCTTT.

By share of the sample, this clone is medium-sized. V usage is TRDV2 and J usage is TRDJ1, with TRDD3 matching over 12 bases. CDR1 and CDR2 from the germline V gene are GEAIGNYY and EKD. The J segment lost 5 bases and the V segment lost 0 bases, leaving 12 bases of the junction unmatched. CDR3 length equals 18 residues. For the CDR3, the DNA is TGTGCCTGTGACACCGCCGAACTGGGGGATACTCTAAAGGATAAACTCATCTTT. Its protein product is CACDTAELGDTLKDKLIF.

This clone was recorded at least ten times. The chain couples TRDV2 to TRDJ1; weak D call: TRDD3 (6 bases). The CDR3 is made up of 16 amino acids. Germline V lookup: CDR1 GEAIGNYY, CDR2 EKD. Trimming removed 4 bases at V and 0 bases at J, with 17 bases between. CDR3 nucleotides: TGTGCCTGTGATCGAGTGGGGGTAGGGTACACCGATAAACTCATCTTT. It is translated as CACDRVGVGYTDKLIF.

This clone has a handful of counts. The amino acid sequence in TCRdb belongs to a much larger clone and departs from this DNA's translation at residue 16, likely a sequencing read error; the sequence shown is translated from the DNA. The genes are TRDV2 and TRDJ1, with TRDD3 as a possible D gene (5 bases). Germline loops: CDR1 GEAIGNYY, CDR2 EKD. The CDR3 loop spans 18 amino acids. The CDR3 spells CACDTVGGPNSDTDKPIF. The DNA of the CDR3 is TGTGCCTGTGACACCGTAGGGGGCCCCAACTCCGACACCGATAAACCCATCTTT.

As concerns this clone: The junction departs from the called germline gene at one end, perhaps through a read error. This sample includes further DNA sequences coding for the same CDR3. This chain connects TRAV29/DV5 to TRDJ1; 12 bases align to TRDD3. The CDR3 is 25 amino acids. From germline, CDR1 is NSMFDY and CDR2 ISSIKDK. As DNA, the CDR3 is TGTGCAGCAAGCCTTTCCTTCCTACGGGCGGTGGTACTGGGGGATACAGGTCGGTACACCGATAAGCTCATCTTT. This gives the protein CAASLSFLRAVVLGDTGRYTDKLIF.

Of note for this clone: The protein held in TCRdb is that of a much larger clone and does not match this DNA's translation at residue 6, likely because of a read error; the protein shown is translated from the DNA. The chain carries TRDV2 and TRDJ1, with D unclear. The ends were cut back, 0 bases at V and 0 bases at J, with 13 bases in the middle. CDR3 length: 16 amino acids. From germline, CDR1 is GEAIGNYY and CDR2 EKD. The CDR3 sequence: CACDTVGLEDTDKLIF. The CDR3 DNA reads as TGTGCCTGTGACACCGTAGGGCTGGAGGACACCGATAAACTCATCTTT.

Of note for this clone: TCRdb shows a much larger clone's protein in place of this DNA's translation, and the two differ at residue 9, likely through a read error; the protein shown is translated from the DNA. This chain connects TRDV2 to TRDJ1; TRDD3 aligns across 8 bases. CDR3 length: 16 residues. The junction had 8 bases not matched to a gene; V was cut back by 2 bases and J by 1 base. Germline lookup yields CDR1 GEAIGNYY and CDR2 EKD. CDR3 sequence (DNA): TGTGCCTGTGACAACATGGGGGATGCCATCACCGATAAACTCATCTTT. As protein: CACDNMGDAITDKLIF.

This clone was found a few times. A far larger clone differs by one base, so this is likely a read error. This same CDR3 is encoded by further DNA sequences in the sample. The chain links TRDV2 to TRDJ1; 10 bases are a match to TRDD3. The J segment lost 4 bases and the V segment lost 1 base, leaving 8 bases of the junction unmatched. This CDR3 has 16 residues. The germline V gene encodes CDR1 GEAIGNYY and CDR2 EKD. The CDR3 spells CACDTLGGGYVDKLIF. CDR3 nucleotides: TGTGCCTGTGACACGCTAGGAGGGGGATACGTCGATAAACTCATCTTT.

With respect to this clone: This DNA's translation differs at residue 12 from TCRdb's protein, which comes from a much larger clone; a read error is likely, and the protein shown is translated from the DNA. V is TRDV2 and J is TRDJ3, with D perhaps TRDD3 (5 bases). CDR1 is GEAIGNYY, CDR2 EKD, per germline. This CDR3 spans 19 amino acids. CDR3 sequence (DNA): TGTGCCTGTGACACGTCAGGGATTCCGAGCTCCCGGGACACCCGACAGATGTTTTTC. It is translated as CACDTSGIPSSRDTRQMFF.

Points on this clone: TCRdb assigns this DNA the protein of a much larger clone, which departs from its translation at residue 7; this likely reflects a read error, and the protein shown comes from translating the DNA. The chain employs TRDV2 and TRDJ1; no firm D call. The CDR3 consists of 13 residues. CDR1 is GEAIGNYY and CDR2 is EKD in the germline V gene. Trimming stripped 6 bases from V and 3 bases from J, with 13 bases between. In DNA form, the CDR3 reads TGTGCCTGTTTTTCTTTTATTGCCGATAAACTCATCTTT. Translation gives CACFSFIADKLIF.

Relative to its sample, this clone is medium-sized. CDR3 coding DNA: TGTGCCTGTGACACCGTGGGGCCCCCTCCGCGCGATAAACTCATCTTT. Encoded protein: CACDTVGPPPRDKLIF. V and J are TRDV2 and TRDJ1; perhaps TRDD3 as D (5 bases). The CDR3 is 16 amino acids. Germline V gene data show CDR1 as GEAIGNYY and CDR2 as EKD. The V end was cut by 0 bases, the J end by 4 bases, with 17 bases between.

This clone is judged medium-sized. The chain uses TRDV2 and TRDJ1, with 8 bases that match TRDD3. This CDR3 region has 21 residues. Germline V lookup: CDR1 GEAIGNYY, CDR2 EKD. Losses at the gene ends were 3 bases for V and 0 bases for J; bases not matched to a gene: 23. The CDR3: CACDPLLRSWGYNSYTDKLIF. CDR3 bases: TGTGCCTGTGACCCTCTACTGCGTAGTTGGGGATACAACTCGTACACCGATAAACTCATCTTT.